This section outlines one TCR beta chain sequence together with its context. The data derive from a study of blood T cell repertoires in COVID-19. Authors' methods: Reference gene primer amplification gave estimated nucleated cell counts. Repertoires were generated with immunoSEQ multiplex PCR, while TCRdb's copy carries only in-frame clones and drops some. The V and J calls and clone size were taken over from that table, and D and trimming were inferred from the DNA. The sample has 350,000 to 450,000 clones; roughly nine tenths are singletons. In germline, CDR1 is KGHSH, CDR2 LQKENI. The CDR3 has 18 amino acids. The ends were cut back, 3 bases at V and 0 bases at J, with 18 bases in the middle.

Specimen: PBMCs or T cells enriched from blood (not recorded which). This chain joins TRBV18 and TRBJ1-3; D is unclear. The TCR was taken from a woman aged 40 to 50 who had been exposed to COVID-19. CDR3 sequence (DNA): TGTGCCAGCTCACCCCGTACGGGGTTCGTAAGCTCTGGAAACACCATATATTTT. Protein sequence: CASSPRTGFVSSGNTIYF.